Listed below are T cell receptor beta chains from one sample, sequenced in a study of blood T cell repertoires in COVID-19. Produced via immunoSEQ multiplex PCR; TCRdb's table is partial and in-frame only. Among fewer than 250,000 clones listed, 80% to 90% were seen once. Material: peripheral blood. All receptors derive from a woman in her seventies with acute or convalescent COVID-19. Each CDR3 is given without its conserved first and last residue.

v_gene	len	CDR3aa
TRBV28	16	ASLPTRTGFLAKNIQY
TRBV12-3/TRBV12-4	11	ASTMGPLQPQH
TRBV30	11	AWSLDRFGEAF
TRBV6-6	13	ASTPSGQRNQPQH
TRBV1	13	TSSQDAGDGEGYT
TRBV3-1/TRBV3-2	15	ASSQGDRGGLDYEQY
TRBV7-2	14	ASSSGQARSGNTIY
TRBV7-2	10	ASSVQGTEAF
TRBV19	13	ASSVGRRDNSPLH
TRBV5-1	13	ASSVAQISYNEQF
TRBV5-1	12	ASSLQGYNSPLH
TRBV4-2	15	ASSQDPRSGRGYEQY
TRBV4-3	12	ASSPPGSGNTIY
TRBV6-5	10	ASSYAGAAAF
TRBV11-2	12	ASSLREGPYGYT
TRBV12-3/TRBV12-4	10	ASFPRAGELF
TRBV6-5	13	ASSFHTQVTDTQY
TRBV28	13	ASSLLGRGNYGYT
TRBV6-5	12	ASTLQRGAGELF
TRBV28	13	ASQGKGELNSPLH
TRBV10-1	12	ASSEAGANNEQF
TRBV6-4	11	ASSVSEDSPLH
TRBV19	13	ASSTRIAGMETQY
TRBV7-8	14	ASSSRGFSGANVLT
TRBV6-4	11	ASAGQAGTEAF
TRBV7-6	16	ASSLRVRDSTTTDTQY
TRBV19	11	ASSLAGVSPLH
TRBV28	13	ASSLWDTVNEKLF
TRBV28	11	ASNWGGSSEQY
TRBV9	11	ASREPEVQPQH
TRBV7-2	13	ASSSGGLDLNEQF
TRBV5-6	13	ASSLSMGVGSPLH
TRBV18	11	ASSPGQGYGYT
TRBV6-2/TRBV6-3	15	ASSYEAESSYNSPLH